Below are 2 T cell receptor beta chains sequenced from a single sample in a study of cytomegalovirus exposure and HLA in healthy donors. The PCR used 60 Vbeta and 13 Jbeta primers. TCRdb keeps only in-frame clones here, not all; method: immunoSEQ multiplex PCR. The sample includes 50,000 to 65,000 clones, about 73% of them seen just once. The source material was PBMCs. All receptors derive from a man aged 18 to 29 in good health and CMV-seronegative.

V and J are TRBV5-4 and TRBJ2-1, with D perhaps matching TRBD2 (7 bases). The germline V gene has CDR1 SGHNT and CDR2 YYREEE (reference sequence). V was trimmed by 6 bases and J by 9 bases, leaving 19 bases between them. This CDR3 has 14 residues. The CDR3 DNA reads TGTGCCAGCACCGTACGGGGGGCGGTTAGTGAGCAGTTCTTC. Translated: CASTVRGAVSEQFF.

The chain couples TRBV28 to TRBJ1-4; D gene uncertain. Germline values: CDR1 MDHEN, CDR2 SYDVKM. The CDR3 contains 16 residues. The germline V and J ends were trimmed by 3 bases and 0 bases, with 11 bases remaining between them. CDR3 sequence reads: CASSLESQATNEKLFF. The CDR3 coding sequence is TGTGCCAGCAGTTTGGAGTCACAAGCAACTAATGAAAAACTGTTTTTT.